The clone carrying this T cell receptor beta chain was seen a few times. Since a much larger clone is just one base distant, this may be a read error. These data are taken from a study of neurological immune-mediated disorders. TCRdb reanalysed the 5' RACE reads using MiXCR and keeps one entry per CDR3 protein. The repertoire holds about 58,000 distinct CDR3 sequences, with around 4% as singletons. The CDR3 covers 13 residues. Germline lookup yields CDR1 DFQATT and CDR2 SNEGSKA (reference sequence). The V gene lost 2 bases and the J gene lost 4 bases, with 11 bases spanning the gap. Sequencing was done on a sample of PBMCs. The V and J genes are TRBV20-1 and TRBJ1-1, with D possibly being TRBD1 (5 bases). This sequence originates from a man younger than 40 with multiple sclerosis. The CDR3 spells CSARKTGGTEAFF. CDR3 sequence (DNA): TGCAGTGCTAGAAAGACGGGGGGCACTGAAGCTTTCTTT.